These 25 T cell receptor beta chains originate from one sample sequenced in a study of blood T cell repertoires in COVID-19. The assay was immunoSEQ multiplex PCR, and TCRdb's table has in-frame clones only and misses some. Found here are more than 200,000 clones, around four fifths of them singletons; the top ten hold about 10%. The sample comprised peripheral blood. Receptor source: a woman aged 80 or older with COVID-19, enrolled during active disease.

The genes are TRBV9 and TRBJ1-1, with D possibly TRBD1 on 6 matching bases. CDR1 and CDR2 (germline): SGDLS, YYNGEE. Trimming shortened V by 3 bases and J by 10 bases, and 22 bases separated the two germline ends. This CDR3 comprises 15 residues. CDR3 nucleotides: TGTGCCAGCAGCGCCCGATGGGAAACAGGGACGGCAGCTTTCTTT. It is translated as CASSARWETGTAAFF.

The rearrangement links TRBV2 to TRBJ1-2, with 10 bases matching TRBD1. The V and J ends lost 4 bases and 4 bases, in that order; junction bases with no gene match: 3. The CDR3 length is 14 residues. The V gene's germline CDR1 is SNHLY and CDR2 FYNNEI. The CDR3 spells CASSGQGAVYGYTF. The CDR3 coding sequence is TGTGCCAGCAGTGGACAGGGGGCGGTCTATGGCTACACCTTC.

The chain couples TRBV7-2 to TRBJ2-1, with D uncertain. V lost 2 bases, J lost 3 bases, and 8 bases lay in between. The germline V gene encodes CDR1 SGHTA and CDR2 FQGNSA. There are 14 residues in the CDR3. The CDR3 DNA sequence: TGTGCCAGCAGCTTAAGCACCGTCTACAATGAGCAGTTCTTC. Translated: CASSLSTVYNEQFF.

The chain combines TRBV2 with TRBJ2-3; 7 nucleotides match TRBD1. V lost 7 bases and J lost 0; bases outside the gene matches: 7. CDR1 and CDR2 (germline): SNHLY, FYNNEI. This CDR3 is 15 amino acids long. The CDR3, as DNA: TGTGCCAGCACCGAGACAGGGCTTAGCACAGATACGCAGTATTTT. Translation: CASTETGLSTDTQYF. Complete variable domain (other parts from reference TRBV2 and TRBJ2-3): EPEVTQTPSHQVTQMGQEVILRCVPISNHLYFYWYRQILGQKVEFLVSFYNNEISEKSEIFDDQFSVERPDGSNFTLKIRSTKLEDSAMYFCASTETGLSTDTQYFGPGTRLTVL.

The chain combines TRBV14 with TRBJ2-7, with TRBD1 matching 8 bases. The CDR3 has 14 residues. Germline CDR1 reads SGHDN; CDR2 reads FVKESK. V dropped 4 bases and J dropped 2; count of bases not matched to a gene: 4. The CDR3 here is CASSRYRGTYEQYF. The CDR3 DNA sequence: TGTGCCAGCAGCCGATACAGGGGGACCTACGAGCAGTACTTC.

This chain joins TRBV29-1 and TRBJ2-5; maybe TRBD1 (6 bases). The end of the DNA fits TRBJ2-7 better, so the J call may be wrong. Germline V gives CDR1 SQVTM, CDR2 ANQGSEA. The CDR3 covers 12 residues. The DNA of the CDR3 is TGCAGCGTTGAAATGGACAGCTACGAGCAGTACTTC. It yields the protein CSVEMDSYEQYF.

The CDR3 loop is CASIKVSGTEAFF. CDR3 DNA sequence: TGTGCCAGCATTAAGGTCAGCGGCACTGAAGCTTTCTTT. The V call is TRBV6-5, the J call TRBJ1-1; D is unresolved. CDR3 length equals 13 residues. V lost 7 bases and J lost 4, with 13 bases in between. Per the germline V gene, CDR1 is MNHEY and CDR2 is SVGAGI.

V and J are TRBV13 and TRBJ2-2, with 10 positions matching TRBD1. The CDR3 has 17 residues. With V trimmed by 5 bases and J by 4 bases, 10 bases remained unmatched. From germline, CDR1 is PRHDT and CDR2 FYEKMQ (reference sequence). CDR3 sequence: CASSRTPGQGITGELFF. In DNA, the CDR3 is TGTGCCAGCAGCCGGACTCCGGGACAGGGGATCACCGGGGAGCTGTTTTTT. Using reference TRBV13 and TRBJ2-2 for the parts outside the CDR3, the full variable domain is AAGVIQSPRHLIKEKRETATLKCYPIPRHDTVYWYQQGPGQDPQFLISFYEKMQSDKGSIPDRFSAQQFSDYHSELNMSSLELGDSALYFCASSRTPGQGITGELFFGEGSRLTVL.

This chain connects TRBV6-2 or TRBV6-3 to TRBJ1-1; a weak D match, TRBD1 (5 bases). Germline values: CDR1 MNHEY, CDR2 SVGEGT. V was pared by 0 bases and J by 6 bases, with 8 bases between. This CDR3 is 13 amino acids long. The CDR3 DNA follows: TGTGCCAGCAGTTACTCGGACAACGCTGAAGCTTTCTTT. This sequence encodes CASSYSDNAEAFF.

This chain joins TRBV19 and TRBJ2-5; 9 bases align to TRBD2. Trimming cost V 6 bases and J 2 bases; bases outside gene matches: 10. The CDR3 is 16 residues long. Germline V gene sequence: CDR1 LNHDA, CDR2 SQIVND (reference sequence). The CDR3 reads CASSHGGLASQETQYF. The CDR3 coding sequence is TGTGCCAGTAGCCATGGAGGACTAGCGTCGCAAGAGACCCAGTACTTC.

The chain is built from TRBV7-2 and TRBJ2-7; weak D call: TRBD1 (6 bases). This CDR3 contains 14 residues. Germline V gives CDR1 SGHTA, CDR2 FQGNSA. The V gene lost 2 bases and the J gene lost 3 bases, with 11 bases spanning the gap. CDR3 bases: TGTGCCAGCAGCTTACGTTCACAGGGCTACGAGCAGTACTTC. Its translation is CASSLRSQGYEQYF.

The J gene is TRBJ1-1, the V gene TRBV6-5; 8 positions match TRBD1. The CDR3 runs to 12 residues. V trimming: 4 bases; J trimming: 9 bases; junction bases outside the gene matches: 4. In germline, CDR1 is MNHEY, CDR2 SVGAGI. This chain's CDR3 is CASSSPGGQAFF. Written as DNA, the CDR3 is TGTGCCAGCAGTTCACCAGGGGGCCAAGCTTTCTTT.

The V and J genes are TRBV3-1 (or the pseudogene TRBV3-2) and TRBJ1-1; possible D gene TRBD1, 6 bases. Germline-derived CDR1 and CDR2 are LGHDT and YNNKEL (reference sequence). CDR3 length equals 15 residues. V was clipped by 1 base and J by 7 bases, with 16 bases between them. The CDR3 bases are TGTGCCAGCAGCCAAGCCGTTACAGGGAGCGGTGAAGCTTTCTTT. This codes for CASSQAVTGSGEAFF.

The CDR3 reads CASSRTDPTLLPGYTF. CDR3 sequence (DNA): TGTGCCAGCAGTCGGACAGACCCTACTCTCCTACCTGGCTACACCTTC. The gene calls are TRBV6-2 or TRBV6-3 and TRBJ1-2; the D gene is possibly TRBD1 (6 bases). Trimming removed 5 bases at V and 7 bases at J, with 23 bases between. CDR3 length: 16 residues. CDR1 and CDR2 from the germline V gene are MNHEY and SVGEGT.

The chain is built from TRBV3-1 (or the pseudogene TRBV3-2) and TRBJ1-2; 10 bases match TRBD1. After removal of 0 bases from V and 7 bases from J, the junction contained 8 bases not matched to a gene. The CDR3 runs 16 residues. Germline values: CDR1 LGHDT, CDR2 YNNKEL (reference sequence). Here the CDR3 DNA reads TGTGCCAGCAGCCAAGATATTGGGACAGGGGTCGGTGGCTACACCTTC. Protein sequence: CASSQDIGTGVGGYTF.

J is TRBJ1-6 and V is TRBV9; possible D gene TRBD1, 5 bases. The length of the CDR3 is 15 residues. From germline, CDR1 is SGDLS and CDR2 YYNGEE. With 2 bases removed from V and 1 base from J, the gap between germline ends came to 7 bases. The CDR3 DNA reads TGTGCCAGCAGCGTCAGGGATTCCTATAATTCACCCCTCCACTTT. Its translation: CASSVRDSYNSPLHF.

The chain has TRBV5-5 and TRBJ2-7; maybe TRBD1 (5 bases). Germline CDR1 and CDR2: SGHKS and YYEKEE (reference sequence). With 0 bases removed from V and 4 bases from J, the gap between germline ends came to 11 bases. This CDR3 is 14 amino acids long. CDR3 coding DNA: TGTGCCAGCAGCTTGGTCCCAGGGTCTTACGAGCAGTACGTC. Residues: CASSLVPGSYEQYV.

The gene calls are TRBV24-1 and TRBJ2-1, with 7 nucleotides matching TRBD2. CDR3 size: 17 residues. The germline V gene encodes CDR1 KGHDR and CDR2 SFDVKD. Trimming took 0 bases from V and 6 from J; bases not matched to a gene: 10. CDR3 DNA sequence: TGTGCCACCAGTGATTTGGGGGGACTTGGGACTATCAATGAGCAGTTCTTC. This codes for CATSDLGGLGTINEQFF.

The V gene is TRBV2, the J gene TRBJ2-3; the D gene is possibly TRBD2 (6 bases). The CDR3 spans 15 residues. CDR1 is SNHLY, CDR2 FYNNEI, per germline. V lost 2 bases and J lost 4, with 13 bases in between. The CDR3 reads CASSESGQRSDTQYF. The CDR3 DNA is TGTGCCAGCAGTGAAAGCGGGCAGCGATCAGATACGCAGTATTTT.

This sequence joins TRBV5-1 and TRBJ2-3, with 8 bases that match TRBD2. CDR3 length: 14 residues. Unmatched junction bases numbered 8, after V lost 6 bases and J lost 5 bases. Germline V gene sequence: CDR1 SGHRS, CDR2 YFSETQ. CDR3 amino acids: CASTPSGWGDTQYF. The CDR3 DNA sequence: TGCGCCAGCACCCCTAGCGGGTGGGGAGATACGCAGTATTTT.

The chain employs TRBV9 and TRBJ1-5, with unresolved D. Trimming left V 2 bases short and J 4 bases short, with 16 bases between. CDR1 SGDLS and CDR2 YYNGEE come from the germline V gene. The CDR3 totals 16 residues. The chain's CDR3 is CASSVPQGGDNQPQHF. The CDR3, as DNA: TGTGCCAGCAGCGTCCCCCAAGGAGGAGATAATCAGCCCCAGCATTTT. Looking up the rest from reference TRBV9 and TRBJ1-5 gives the full variable domain: DSGVTQTPKHLITATGQRVTLRCSPRSGDLSVYWYQQSLDQGLQFLIQYYNGEERAKGNILERFSAQQFPDLHSELNLSSLELGDSALYFCASSVPQGGDNQPQHFGDGTRLSIL.

This clone occurred once. This chain connects TRBV21-1 to TRBJ1-3. TRBV21-1 is marked as a pseudogene. CDR3 length: 15 amino acids. CDR3 sequence: CASSRRGGGGNTIYF. CDR3 nucleotide sequence: TGTGCCAGCAGCAGAAGGGGGGGAGGTGGAAACACCATATATTTT.

V gene TRBV3-1 (or the pseudogene TRBV3-2) combines with J gene TRBJ1-2; a possible D gene is TRBD1 (5 bases). The germline V gene encodes CDR1 LGHDT and CDR2 YNNKEL (reference sequence). CDR3 length equals 14 residues. Trimming took 1 base from V and 5 from J, leaving 11 bases between them. CDR3 sequence: CASSQAGGEYGYTF. Written as DNA, the CDR3 is TGTGCCAGCAGCCAAGCCGGGGGGGAGTATGGCTACACCTTC.

Of note for this clone: Mismatch with germline at one junction end may stem from a read error. The chain uses TRBV2 and TRBJ1-1; TRBD1 matches 9 bases. Germline-derived CDR1 and CDR2 are SNHLY and FYNNEI. The CDR3 length is 16 residues. The CDR3 loop is CASREGTGRLNTEAFF. The CDR3 DNA reads as TGTGCCAGCAGGGAAGGGACAGGGCGACTGAACACTGAAGCTTTCTTT.

The chain recombines TRBV6-6 with TRBJ2-1, with 10 bases that match TRBD2. The CDR3 runs to 15 residues. V lost 6 bases, J lost 6 bases, and 8 bases stayed unmatched. The germline V gene encodes CDR1 MNHNY and CDR2 SVGAGI (reference sequence). CDR3 loop: CASSYLAGVLNEQFF. DNA for the CDR3: TGTGCCAGCAGCTACCTAGCGGGGGTACTCAATGAGCAGTTCTTC.